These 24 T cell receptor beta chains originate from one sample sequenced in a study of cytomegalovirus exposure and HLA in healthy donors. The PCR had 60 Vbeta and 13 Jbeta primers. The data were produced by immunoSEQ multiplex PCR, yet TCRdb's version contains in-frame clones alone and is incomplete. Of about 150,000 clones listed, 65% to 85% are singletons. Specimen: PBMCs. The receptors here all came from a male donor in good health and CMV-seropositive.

The CDR3: CASSQGQVWDEQYF. The CDR3, as DNA: TGTGCCAGCAGCCAAGGACAGGTCTGGGACGAGCAGTACTTC. This chain uses TRBV4-2 with TRBJ2-7, with a tentative D call TRBD1 (6 bases). The CDR3 consists of 14 residues. Germline-derived CDR1 and CDR2 are LGHNA and YNFKEQ. With 1 base removed from V and 5 bases from J, the gap between germline ends came to 12 bases.

The CDR3 sequence: CASSQAPVGRSYEQYF. CDR3 nucleotides: TGCGCCAGCAGCCAAGCCCCTGTGGGGCGATCCTACGAGCAGTACTTC. V usage is TRBV4-1 and J usage is TRBJ2-7, with D perhaps TRBD1 (5 bases). Deletions cut 1 base from V and 1 base from J, with 14 bases between. This CDR3 is 16 amino acids long. Germline V gene lookup returns CDR1 MGHRA and CDR2 YSYEKL.

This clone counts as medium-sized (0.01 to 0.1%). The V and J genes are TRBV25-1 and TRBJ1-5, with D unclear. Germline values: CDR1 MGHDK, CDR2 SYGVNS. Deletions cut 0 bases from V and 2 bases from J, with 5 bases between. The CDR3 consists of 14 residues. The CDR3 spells CASSEYEGNQPQHF. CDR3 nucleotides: TGTGCCAGCAGTGAATATGAGGGCAATCAGCCCCAGCATTTT.

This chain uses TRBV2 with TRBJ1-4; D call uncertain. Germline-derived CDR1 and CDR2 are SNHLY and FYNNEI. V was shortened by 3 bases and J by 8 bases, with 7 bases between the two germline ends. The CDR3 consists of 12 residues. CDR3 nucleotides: TGTGCCAGCAGTGAGGTACAGGAAAAACTGTTTTTT. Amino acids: CASSEVQEKLFF.

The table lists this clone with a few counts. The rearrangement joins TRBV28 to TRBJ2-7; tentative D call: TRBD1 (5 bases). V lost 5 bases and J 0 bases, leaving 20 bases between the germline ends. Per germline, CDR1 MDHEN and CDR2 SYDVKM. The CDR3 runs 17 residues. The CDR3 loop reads CASSGALLSILSYEQYF. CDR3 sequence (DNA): TGTGCCAGCAGTGGGGCCTTACTGTCCATTCTCTCCTACGAGCAGTACTTC.

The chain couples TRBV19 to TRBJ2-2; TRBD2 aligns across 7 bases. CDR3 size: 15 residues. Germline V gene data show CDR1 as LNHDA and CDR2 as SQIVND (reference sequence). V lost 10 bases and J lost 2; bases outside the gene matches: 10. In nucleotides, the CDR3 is TGTGCCACGATTCGAAGCGGGGCCAACACCGGGGAGCTGTTTTTT. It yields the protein CATIRSGANTGELFF.

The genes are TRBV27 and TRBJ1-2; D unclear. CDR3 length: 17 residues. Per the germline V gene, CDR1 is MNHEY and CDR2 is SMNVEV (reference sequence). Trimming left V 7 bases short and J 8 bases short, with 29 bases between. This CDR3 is CASTHFPRQSGSMGYTF. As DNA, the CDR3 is TGTGCCAGCACTCACTTCCCCCGCCAGTCGGGATCGATGGGCTACACCTTC.

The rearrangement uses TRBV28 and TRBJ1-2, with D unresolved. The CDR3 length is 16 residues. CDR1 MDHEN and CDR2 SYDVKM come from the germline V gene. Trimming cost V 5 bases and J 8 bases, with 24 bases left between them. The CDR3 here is CASSLPLRSYKGGYTF. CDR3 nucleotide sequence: TGTGCCAGCAGTCTTCCCCTGAGGTCCTACAAAGGAGGCTACACCTTC.

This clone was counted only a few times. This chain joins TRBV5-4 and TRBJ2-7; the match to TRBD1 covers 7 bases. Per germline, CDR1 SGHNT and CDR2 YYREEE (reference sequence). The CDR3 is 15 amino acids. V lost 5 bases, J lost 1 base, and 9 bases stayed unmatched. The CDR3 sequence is CASRADRVSSYEQYF. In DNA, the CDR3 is TGTGCCAGCAGAGCCGACAGGGTGTCGTCCTACGAGCAGTACTTC.

In nucleotides, the CDR3 is TGTGCCAGCAGCTTGGTGGGACAGGGTTACGAGCAGTACTTC. Protein sequence: CASSLVGQGYEQYF. J is TRBJ2-7 and V is TRBV5-6; 9 nucleotides line up with TRBD1. The CDR3 consists of 14 residues. V trimming: 0 bases; J trimming: 4 bases; junction bases outside the gene matches: 2. The germline gives CDR1 SGHDT, CDR2 YYEEEE.

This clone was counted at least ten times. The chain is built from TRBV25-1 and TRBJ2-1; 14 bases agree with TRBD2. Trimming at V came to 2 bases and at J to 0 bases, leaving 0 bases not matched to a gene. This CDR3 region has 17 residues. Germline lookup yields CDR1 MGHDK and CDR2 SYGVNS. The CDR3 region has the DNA TGTGCCAGCAGTGAAGGGACTAGCGGGAGCTCCTACAATGAGCAGTTCTTC. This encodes CASSEGTSGSSYNEQFF.

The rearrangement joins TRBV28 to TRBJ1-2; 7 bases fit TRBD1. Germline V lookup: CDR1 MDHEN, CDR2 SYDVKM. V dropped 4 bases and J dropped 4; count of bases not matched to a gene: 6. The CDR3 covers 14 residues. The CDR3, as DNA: TGTGCCAGCAGTTCCGGACAGGCCCTCTATGGCTACACCTTC. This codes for CASSSGQALYGYTF.

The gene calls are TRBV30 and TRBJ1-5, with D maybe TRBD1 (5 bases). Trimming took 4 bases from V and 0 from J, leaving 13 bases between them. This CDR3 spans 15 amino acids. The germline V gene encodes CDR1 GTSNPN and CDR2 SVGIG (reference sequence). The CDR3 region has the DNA TGTGCCTGGACAATGGGGGGTAATAGCAATCAGCCCCAGCATTTT. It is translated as CAWTMGGNSNQPQHF.

CDR3 loop: CASSHPGLADSFPYEQYF. The CDR3 DNA sequence: TGTGCCAGCAGCCACCCGGGACTAGCGGACTCTTTTCCCTACGAGCAGTACTTC. The chain employs TRBV5-5 and TRBJ2-7; 11 bases match TRBD2. Germline lookup yields CDR1 SGHKS and CDR2 YYEKEE (reference sequence). The CDR3 sequence is 18 residues long. V shed 4 bases, J shed 2 bases, and the junction held 14 bases outside the gene matches. The full variable domain, rest sourced from reference TRBV5-5 and TRBJ2-7, is DAGVTQSPTHLIKTRGQQVTLRCSPISGHKSVSWYQQVLGQGPQFIFQYYEKEERGRGNFPDRFSARQFPNYSSELNVNALLLGDSALYLCASSHPGLADSFPYEQYFGPGTRLTVT.

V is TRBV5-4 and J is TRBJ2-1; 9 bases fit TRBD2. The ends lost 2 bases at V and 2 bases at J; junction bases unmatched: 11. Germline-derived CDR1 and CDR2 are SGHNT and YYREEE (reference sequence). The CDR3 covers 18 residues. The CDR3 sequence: CASSFGLAGMRTYNEQFF. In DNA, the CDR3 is TGTGCCAGCAGCTTTGGGCTAGCGGGAATGAGAACCTACAATGAGCAGTTCTTC.

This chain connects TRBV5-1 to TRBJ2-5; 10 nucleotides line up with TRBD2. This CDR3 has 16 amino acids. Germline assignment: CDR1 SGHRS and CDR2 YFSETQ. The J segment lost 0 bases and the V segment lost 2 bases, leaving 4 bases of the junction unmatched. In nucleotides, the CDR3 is TGCGCCAGCAGCTTACGGCTAGCGGGAGACCAAGAGACCCAGTACTTC. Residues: CASSLRLAGDQETQYF.

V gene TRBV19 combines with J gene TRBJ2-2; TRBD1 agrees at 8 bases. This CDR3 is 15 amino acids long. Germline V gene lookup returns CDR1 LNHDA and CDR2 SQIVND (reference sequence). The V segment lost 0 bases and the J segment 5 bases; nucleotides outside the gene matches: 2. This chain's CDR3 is CASSIDRGQTGELFF. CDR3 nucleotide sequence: TGTGCCAGTAGTATAGACAGGGGGCAAACCGGGGAGCTGTTTTTT.

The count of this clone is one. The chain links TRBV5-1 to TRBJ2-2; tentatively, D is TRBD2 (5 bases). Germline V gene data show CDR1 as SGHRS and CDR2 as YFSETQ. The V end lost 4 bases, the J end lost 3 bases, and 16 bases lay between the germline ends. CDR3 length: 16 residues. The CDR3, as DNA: TGCGCCAGCAGCCCCGGACCAACCGGGGACACCGGGGAGCTGTTTTTT. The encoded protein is CASSPGPTGDTGELFF.

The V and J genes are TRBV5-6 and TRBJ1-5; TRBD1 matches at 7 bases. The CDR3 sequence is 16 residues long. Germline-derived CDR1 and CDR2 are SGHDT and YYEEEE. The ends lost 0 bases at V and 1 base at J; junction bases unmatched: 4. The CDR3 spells CASSLAKGQSNQPQHF. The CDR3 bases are TGTGCCAGCAGCTTGGCTAAGGGACAGAGCAATCAGCCCCAGCATTTT.

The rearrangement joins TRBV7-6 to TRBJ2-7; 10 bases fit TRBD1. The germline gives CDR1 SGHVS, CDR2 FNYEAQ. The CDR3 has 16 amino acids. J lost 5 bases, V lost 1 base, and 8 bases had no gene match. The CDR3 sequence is CASSLVPGQGSDEQYF. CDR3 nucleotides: TGTGCCAGCAGCTTAGTTCCGGGACAGGGGAGCGACGAGCAGTACTTC.

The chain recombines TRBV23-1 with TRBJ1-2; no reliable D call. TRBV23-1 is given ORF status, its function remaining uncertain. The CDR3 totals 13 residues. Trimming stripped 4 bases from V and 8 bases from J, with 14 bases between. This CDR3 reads CASSRSVGKGYTF. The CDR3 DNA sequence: TGCGCCAGCAGTCGGTCCGTCGGGAAAGGCTACACCTTC.

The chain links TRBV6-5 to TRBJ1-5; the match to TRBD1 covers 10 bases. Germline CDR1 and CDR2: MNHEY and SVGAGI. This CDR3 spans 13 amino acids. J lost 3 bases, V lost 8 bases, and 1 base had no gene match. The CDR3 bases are TGTGCCAGCGGACAGGGGGACAATCAGCCCCAGCATTTT. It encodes CASGQGDNQPQHF.

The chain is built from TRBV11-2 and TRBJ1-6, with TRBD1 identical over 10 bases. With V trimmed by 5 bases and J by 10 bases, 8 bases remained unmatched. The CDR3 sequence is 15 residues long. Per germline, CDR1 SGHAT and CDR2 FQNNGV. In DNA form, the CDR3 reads TGTGCCAGCAGCCCCATGGGACAGGGGAGGTCACCCCTCCACTTT. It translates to CASSPMGQGRSPLHF.

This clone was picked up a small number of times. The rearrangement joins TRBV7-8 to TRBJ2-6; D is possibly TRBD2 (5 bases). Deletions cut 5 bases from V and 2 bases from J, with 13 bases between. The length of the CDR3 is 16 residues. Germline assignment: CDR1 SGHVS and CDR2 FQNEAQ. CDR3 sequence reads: CASSPNPGTGANVLTF. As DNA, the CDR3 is TGTGCCAGCAGCCCTAACCCGGGGACTGGGGCCAACGTCCTGACTTTC.